This note documents a single TCR beta chain sequence. Its antigen is unknown. Construction of TCR beta libraries relied on iRepertoire HTBI primers and on Arm-PCR targeting CDR3 regions. In the study's own analysis: Analysis of the samples identified 50 to 70 TRBV and more than eleven TRBJ segments. TCRdb re-called the multiplex PCR reads through MiXCR, storing one row per CDR3 protein. TCRdb's processing, not the authors' own work, is the source of the V and J calls. The data contain about 400,000 distinct CDR3 sequences, around 21% of them singletons. The sample originates from a study of regulatory T cells in long-lasting Graves disease. Time point described: persistent/refractory GD, antithyroid drugs over 5 years with positive TRAb. RNA isolated from PBMCs was used to make the TCR library. Graves' disease was diagnosed by American Thyroid Association guidelines. CDR1 and CDR2 from the germline V gene are SGHDN and FVKESK. CDR3 length: 15 residues. Unmatched junction bases numbered 10, after V lost 4 bases and J lost 6 bases.

Study-level results: Relative to newly diagnosed Graves' patients, persistent ones had lower TCR diversity. Favored gene segments in persistent disease were TRBV28, TRBJ1-2 and TRBJ2-5.

The TCR was taken from a female donor with Graves disease. The J gene is TRBJ2-7, the V gene TRBV14, with 9 bases fitting TRBD2. The sample was peripheral blood mononuclear cells (PBMCs), taken when the disease was refractory, from a patient treated with antithyroid drugs. The CDR3 region has the DNA TGTGCCAGCAGCCGCGGGACTAGCAATTTGTTCGAGCAGTACTTC. This encodes CASSRGTSNLFEQYF.